The next 30 T cell receptor beta chains were all read from a single sample in a study of cytomegalovirus exposure and HLA in healthy donors. The PCR made use of 60 Vbeta and 13 Jbeta primers. Sequenced by immunoSEQ multiplex PCR; TCRdb stores in-frame clones only, minus some. This table holds roughly 140,000 clones, 82% found once. Sequenced input: PBMCs. The receptors were gathered from a woman in her forties or fifties in good health and CMV-seropositive.

The chain is built from TRBV6-1 and TRBJ1-1; D is perhaps TRBD1 (5 bases). CDR3 length equals 12 residues. Germline CDR1 and CDR2: MNHNS and SASEGT. The ends were cut back, 4 bases at V and 10 bases at J, with 13 bases in the middle. Written as DNA, the CDR3 is TGTGCCAGCAGTGGGAGCGGGAGGGGAGCTTTCTTT. This sequence encodes CASSGSGRGAFF.

V is TRBV25-1 and J is TRBJ1-2; weak D call: TRBD1 (6 bases). The CDR3 contains 11 residues. Germline V gene lookup returns CDR1 MGHDK and CDR2 SYGVNS. Trimming took off 11 bases at V and 6 bases at J, with 13 bases between the two ends. DNA for the CDR3: TGTGCCTTACCAGGGGCGGATGGCTACACCTTC. This codes for CALPGADGYTF.

J is TRBJ2-5 and V is TRBV25-1; 9 bases match TRBD1. This CDR3 spans 14 amino acids. After removal of 2 bases from V and 5 bases from J, the junction contained 3 bases not matched to a gene. CDR1 and CDR2 (germline): MGHDK, SYGVNS. The CDR3 protein is CASSEPGQGETQYF. For the CDR3, the DNA is TGTGCCAGCAGTGAACCAGGACAGGGGGAGACCCAGTACTTC.

The gene calls are TRBV7-3 and TRBJ2-4, with TRBD2 as a possible D gene (6 bases). V was cut by 0 bases and J by 9 bases, with 12 bases left in between. Germline V CDR1 and CDR2: SGHTA, FQGTGA. CDR3 size: 14 residues. The DNA for the CDR3 is TGTGCCAGCAGCTTAACCGGGCCGGAGGGCATTCAGTACTTC. Amino acid sequence: CASSLTGPEGIQYF.

The chain joins TRBV11-3 to TRBJ2-7; tentative D call: TRBD1 (6 bases). V lost 9 bases, J lost 4 bases, and 16 bases lay in between. CDR1 is SGHNT, CDR2 YENEEA, per germline. This CDR3 spans 13 amino acids. CDR3 nucleotides: TGTGCCAGAGGTACCGGGACACTATACGAGCAGTACTTC. Its protein is CARGTGTLYEQYF.

The chain uses TRBV5-6 and TRBJ2-1; 11 bases map to TRBD2. V was pared by 0 bases and J by 6 bases, with 8 bases of the junction left unmatched. Germline assignment: CDR1 SGHDT and CDR2 YYEEEE. The CDR3 extends over 17 amino acids. The CDR3 region is CASSLGGSGGAFNEQFF. Here the CDR3 DNA reads TGTGCCAGCAGCTTGGGTGGTAGCGGGGGGGCTTTCAATGAGCAGTTCTTC.

CDR3 residues: CASSFTTQIAGVTNTGELFF. In DNA, the CDR3 is TGTGCCAGCAGTTTCACGACCCAGATAGCGGGGGTAACGAACACCGGGGAGCTGTTTTTT. The rearrangement links TRBV27 to TRBJ2-2, with 9 bases matching TRBD2. Germline assignment: CDR1 MNHEY and CDR2 SMNVEV (reference sequence). The CDR3 runs 20 residues. J was trimmed by 0 bases and V by 3 bases; bases with no gene match: 14.

The chain employs TRBV27 and TRBJ2-1; maybe TRBD2 (6 bases). This CDR3 contains 16 residues. Germline V gives CDR1 MNHEY, CDR2 SMNVEV (reference sequence). With 5 bases removed from V and 6 bases from J, the gap between germline ends came to 20 bases. The DNA of the CDR3 is TGTGCCAGCAGTCCGCGGGGCAAGGCTAGAGCCAATGAGCAGTTCTTC. It is translated as CASSPRGKARANEQFF.

The genes are TRBV6-5 and TRBJ1-2; D gene ambiguous. Germline V CDR1 and CDR2: MNHEY, SVGAGI. V lost 5 bases, J lost 2 bases, and 12 bases lay in between. CDR3 size: 14 residues. The CDR3 sequence is CASSRGLSNYGYTF. The CDR3 DNA sequence: TGTGCCAGCAGTCGCGGACTTTCCAACTATGGCTACACCTTC.

V gene TRBV5-6 combines with J gene TRBJ2-7; the D gene is possibly TRBD2 (5 bases). Trimming cost V 0 bases and J 2 bases, with 6 bases left between them. Germline V CDR1 and CDR2: SGHDT, YYEEEE. This CDR3 spans 13 amino acids. This chain's CDR3 is CASSLERAYEQYF. Here the CDR3 DNA reads TGTGCCAGCAGCTTGGAGAGGGCCTACGAGCAGTACTTC.

J is TRBJ2-5 and V is TRBV12-5; D call uncertain. Trimming took 1 base from V and 11 from J, leaving 8 bases between them. The CDR3 spans 11 residues. Looked up from germline, CDR1 is LGHNT and CDR2 is FRNRAP. The CDR3 spells CASGLGGEQYF. CDR3 bases: TGTGCTAGTGGTTTGGGAGGTGAGCAGTACTTC. Looking up the rest from reference TRBV12-5 and TRBJ2-5 gives the full variable domain: DARVTQTPRHKVTEMGQEVTMRCQPILGHNTVFWYRQTMMQGLELLAYFRNRAPLDDSGMPKDRFSAEMPDATLATLKIQPSEPRDSAVYFCASGLGGEQYFGPGTRLLVL.

The chain combines TRBV28 with TRBJ1-1, with TRBD1 identical over 8 bases. CDR1 MDHEN and CDR2 SYDVKM come from the germline V gene. This CDR3 has 14 amino acids. Losses at the gene ends were 6 bases for V and 9 bases for J; bases not matched to a gene: 12. CDR3 DNA sequence: TGTGCCAGCAGCCCCGGGACAGGAGTGCGACAAGCTTTCTTT. As protein: CASSPGTGVRQAFF.

The V and J genes are TRBV6-6 and TRBJ2-6; tentatively, D is TRBD1 (6 bases). Trimming stripped 4 bases from V and 2 bases from J, with 9 bases between. The CDR3 totals 15 residues. The V gene's germline CDR1 is MNHNY and CDR2 SVGAGI (reference sequence). CDR3 in amino acids: CASSLHRAGANVLTF. The CDR3 nucleotides read TGTGCCAGCAGTTTACACAGGGCTGGGGCCAACGTCCTGACTTTC.

This chain uses TRBV15 with TRBJ2-5; D is perhaps TRBD1 (6 bases). Germline CDR1 LNHNV, CDR2 YYDKDF (reference sequence). V lost 2 bases and J lost 5, with 12 bases in between. The length of the CDR3 is 14 residues. The CDR3 DNA follows: TGTGCCACCAGCAGAAGGGGGAGTTCGGAGACCCAGTACTTC. It encodes CATSRRGSSETQYF. Together with reference TRBV15 and TRBJ2-5, the CDR3 gives the full variable domain: DAMVIQNPRYQVTQFGKPVTLSCSQTLNHNVMYWYQQKSSQAPKLLFHYYDKDFNNEADTPDNFQSRRPNTSFCFLDIRSPGLGDTAMYLCATSRRGSSETQYFGPGTRLLVL.

The rearrangement links TRBV13 to TRBJ1-2; D call uncertain. CDR1 is PRHDT, CDR2 FYEKMQ, per germline (reference sequence). V was clipped by 1 base and J by 8 bases, with 8 bases between them. This CDR3 comprises 12 residues. CDR3 DNA sequence: TGTGCCAGCAGCTTAGTGCGGGGAGGCTACACCTTC. Amino acids: CASSLVRGGYTF.

In this sample, this clone turned up once. This sequence joins TRBV4-3 and TRBJ2-7; 9 nucleotides line up with TRBD1. Germline loops: CDR1 LGHNA, CDR2 YSLEER. The CDR3 contains 19 residues. The J segment lost 3 bases and the V segment lost 4 bases, leaving 19 bases of the junction unmatched. CDR3 protein: CASSPGPGTGSAQNYEQYF. The CDR3 DNA is TGCGCCAGCAGCCCTGGTCCCGGGACAGGGTCGGCCCAGAACTACGAGCAGTACTTC.

J is TRBJ1-6 and V is TRBV30, with D unresolved. Germline V lookup: CDR1 GTSNPN, CDR2 SVGIG (reference sequence). CDR3 length: 12 residues. V was clipped by 3 bases and J by 9 bases, with 9 bases between them. The CDR3 DNA follows: TGTGCCTGGAGAAATGCGGGTTCACCCCTCCACTTT. Its protein product is CAWRNAGSPLHF. The full variable domain, completed using reference TRBV30 and TRBJ1-6, is SQTIHQWPATLVQPVGSPLSLECTVEGTSNPNLYWYRQAAGRGLQLLFYSVGIGQISSEVPQNLSASRPQDRQFILSSKKLLLSDSGFYLCAWRNAGSPLHFGNGTRLTVT.

V usage is TRBV29-1 and J usage is TRBJ2-7, with D possibly TRBD2 on 6 matching bases. Looked up from germline, CDR1 is SQVTM and CDR2 is ANQGSEA. Trimming removed 8 bases from V and 5 bases from J, with 16 bases in between. CDR3 length: 12 amino acids. The CDR3 nucleotides are TGCAGCTCCCTTGGCGGGGAGGACGAGCAGTACTTC. Encoded protein: CSSLGGEDEQYF.

Here the CDR3 DNA reads TGTGCCAGCAGCAGGGGACTAGCGGGAAATACCTACGAGCAGTACTTC. Amino acids: CASSRGLAGNTYEQYF. This chain uses TRBV7-8 with TRBJ2-7, with 13 bases identical to TRBD2. The CDR3 is made up of 16 amino acids. Germline V lookup: CDR1 SGHVS, CDR2 FQNEAQ. The ends lost 5 bases at V and 2 bases at J; junction bases unmatched: 6.

This clone was observed once. The chain links TRBV29-1 to TRBJ1-6; weak D call: TRBD1 (6 bases). The CDR3 length is 13 residues. V lost 6 bases, J lost 10 bases, and 16 bases lay in between. Germline CDR1 and CDR2: SQVTM and ANQGSEA. The CDR3 sequence: CSVRTGTRSPLHF. Written as DNA, the CDR3 is TGCAGCGTCAGAACAGGGACGCGATCACCCCTCCACTTT.

This sequence joins TRBV6-8 and TRBJ1-5, with 8 bases aligning to TRBD1. The CDR3 length is 16 residues. Germline V CDR1 and CDR2: MNHGY, SAAAGT. The junction had 6 bases not matched to a gene; V was cut back by 0 bases and J by 5 bases. The CDR3 region is CASSYSGQGRHQPQHF. The CDR3 nucleotides are TGTGCCAGCAGTTACTCTGGACAGGGTCGGCATCAGCCCCAGCATTTT.

The rearrangement joins TRBV5-4 to TRBJ2-1; 10 nucleotides line up with TRBD1. There are 15 residues in the CDR3. Germline values: CDR1 SGHNT, CDR2 YYREEE (reference sequence). Trimming cost V 4 bases and J 4 bases; bases outside gene matches: 5. This CDR3 reads CASSPDRGLYNEQFF. The DNA of the CDR3 is TGTGCCAGCAGCCCCGACAGGGGGCTTTACAATGAGCAGTTCTTC. Drawing the rest from reference TRBV5-4 and TRBJ2-1, the complete variable domain is ETGVTQSPTHLIKTRGQQVTLRCSSQSGHNTVSWYQQALGQGPQFIFQYYREEENGRGNFPPRFSGLQFPNYSSELNVNALELDDSALYLCASSPDRGLYNEQFFGPGTRLTVL.

As concerns this clone: The identical CDR3 is also encoded by other nucleotide sequences in the sample. This sequence joins TRBV28 and TRBJ1-1; D not certain. This CDR3 is 15 amino acids long. Per the germline V gene, CDR1 is MDHEN and CDR2 is SYDVKM. V dropped 9 bases and J dropped 0 bases, with 17 bases sitting between them. Here the CDR3 DNA reads TGTGCCAGTATTTCCCCTGGTCCTATGAACACTGAAGCTTTCTTT. Protein sequence: CASISPGPMNTEAFF.

V usage is TRBV29-1 and J usage is TRBJ2-2; D possibly corresponds to TRBD1 (6 bases). This CDR3 region has 14 residues. Germline CDR1 is SQVTM and CDR2 is ANQGSEA. V was trimmed by 6 bases and J by 2 bases, leaving 13 bases between them. CDR3 DNA: TGCAGCGTAATCGACAGGTCCAACACCGGGGAGCTGTTTTTT. The encoded protein is CSVIDRSNTGELFF.

V gene TRBV30 combines with J gene TRBJ2-1, with 12 bases that match TRBD2. This CDR3 is 16 amino acids long. The trim removed 3 bases at V and 4 bases at J, leaving 7 bases unmatched. From germline, CDR1 is GTSNPN and CDR2 SVGIG (reference sequence). CDR3 coding DNA: TGTGCCTGGAGGGCCCCTCTAGCGGGGGGGTACAATGAGCAGTTCTTC. This sequence encodes CAWRAPLAGGYNEQFF.

The rearrangement uses TRBV19 and TRBJ1-2; no firm D call. V was shortened by 7 bases and J by 5 bases, with 14 bases between the two germline ends. The CDR3 has 13 residues. CDR1 is LNHDA, CDR2 SQIVND, per germline (reference sequence). CDR3 sequence (DNA): TGTGCCAGTACCCCAATGGCGGCTTATGGCTACACCTTC. Translation gives CASTPMAAYGYTF.

This clone came up once. This chain joins TRBV14 and TRBJ2-3, with D uncertain. Germline V lookup: CDR1 SGHDN, CDR2 FVKESK. The CDR3 has 12 residues. V gave up 4 bases and J gave up 2 bases, with 4 bases separating them. This CDR3 is CASSPYTDTQYF. Written as DNA, the CDR3 is TGTGCCAGCAGCCCTTACACAGATACGCAGTATTTT.

This sequence joins TRBV7-3 and TRBJ1-6; 7 bases match TRBD1. V lost 0 bases to trimming and J lost 7 bases; unmatched junction nucleotides: 6. Germline V CDR1 and CDR2: SGHTA, FQGTGA. The CDR3 contains 16 residues. DNA for the CDR3: TGTGCCAGCAGCTTAACTCCGACAGGGATGAATTCACCCCTCCACTTT. Its translation: CASSLTPTGMNSPLHF.

The chain links TRBV2 to TRBJ2-7; 11 bases map to TRBD1. In germline, CDR1 is SNHLY, CDR2 FYNNEI. J was trimmed by 6 bases and V by 4 bases; bases with no gene match: 2. The CDR3 has 13 amino acids. The CDR3 coding sequence is TGTGCCAGCAGTGCCGGGACAGGGGGCGAGCAGTACTTC. It encodes CASSAGTGGEQYF. Full variable domain (outside the CDR3, taken from reference TRBV2 and TRBJ2-7): EPEVTQTPSHQVTQMGQEVILRCVPISNHLYFYWYRQILGQKVEFLVSFYNNEISEKSEIFDDQFSVERPDGSNFTLKIRSTKLEDSAMYFCASSAGTGGEQYFGPGTRLTVT.

This CDR3 is CASSQGNSGGSSSYEQYF. CDR3 nucleotide sequence: TGCGCCAGCAGCCAAGGGAATAGCGGGGGGTCTAGCTCCTACGAGCAGTACTTC. This chain joins TRBV4-1 and TRBJ2-7; 10 nucleotides align to TRBD2. This CDR3 region has 18 residues. Unmatched junction bases numbered 9, after V lost 1 base and J lost 0 bases. The germline V gene has CDR1 MGHRA and CDR2 YSYEKL.